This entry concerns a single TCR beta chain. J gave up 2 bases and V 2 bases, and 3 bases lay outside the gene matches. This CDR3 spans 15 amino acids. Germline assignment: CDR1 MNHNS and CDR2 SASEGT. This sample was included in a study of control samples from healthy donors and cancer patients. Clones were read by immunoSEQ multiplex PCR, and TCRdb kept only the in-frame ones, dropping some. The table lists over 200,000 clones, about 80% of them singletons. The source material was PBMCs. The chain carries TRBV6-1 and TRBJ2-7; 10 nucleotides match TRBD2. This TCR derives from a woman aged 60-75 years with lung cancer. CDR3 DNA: TGTGCCAGCAGTGAACAACTAGCGGGGCCCTACGAGCAGTACTTC. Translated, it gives CASSEQLAGPYEQYF.